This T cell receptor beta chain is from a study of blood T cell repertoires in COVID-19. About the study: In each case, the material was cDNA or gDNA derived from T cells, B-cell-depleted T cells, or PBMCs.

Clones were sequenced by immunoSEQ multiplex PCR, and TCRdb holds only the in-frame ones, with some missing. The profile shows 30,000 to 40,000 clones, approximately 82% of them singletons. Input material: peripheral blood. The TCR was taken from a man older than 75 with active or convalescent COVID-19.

The CDR3 region has the DNA TGCGCCAGCAGCCAAGATCGCGGGACCTTTAGCACAGATACGCAGTATTTT. This sequence encodes CASSQDRGTFSTDTQYF. The V and J genes are TRBV4-1 and TRBJ2-3; a weak D match, TRBD2 (6 bases). This CDR3 comprises 17 residues. Germline V gene data show CDR1 as MGHRA and CDR2 as YSYEKL. Trimming pared 0 bases from V and 0 bases from J, leaving 13 bases between.